The 30 T cell receptor beta chains presented below share a single source sample, sequenced in a study of cytomegalovirus exposure and HLA in healthy donors. The PCR employed 60 Vbeta primers together with 13 Jbeta primers. Assay used: immunoSEQ multiplex PCR; TCRdb lists only in-frame clones, some missing. The table lists under 200,000 clones, 80% of them singletons. The sequencing input was PBMCs. Receptors originate from a man aged 18 to 35 in good health and CMV-seropositive.

The chain carries TRBV6-5 and TRBJ2-7; D possibly corresponds to TRBD2 (5 bases). V was cut by 6 bases and J by 1 base, with 13 bases left in between. The CDR3 runs 14 residues. The germline CDR1 and CDR2 sequences are MNHEY and SVGAGI. CDR3 residues: CASRSIAGSYEQYF. The CDR3 nucleotides read TGTGCCAGCAGGAGCATCGCGGGTTCCTACGAGCAGTACTTC.

The chain recombines TRBV18 with TRBJ1-1; a possible D gene is TRBD1 (5 bases). Germline values: CDR1 KGHSH, CDR2 LQKENI. V was cut by 5 bases and J by 1 base, with 8 bases left in between. The CDR3 extends over 13 amino acids. CDR3 in DNA: TGTGCCAGCTCAGCGGGACGGAACACTGAAGCTTTCTTT. Translated: CASSAGRNTEAFF. Together with reference TRBV18 and TRBJ1-1, the CDR3 gives the full variable domain: NAGVMQNPRHLVRRRGQEARLRCSPMKGHSHVYWYRQLPEEGLKFMVYLQKENIIDESGMPKERFSAEFPKEGPSILRIQQVVRGDSAAYFCASSAGRNTEAFFGQGTRLTVV.

V usage is TRBV7-9 and J usage is TRBJ2-7, with TRBD1 matching 7 bases. Trimming at V came to 5 bases and at J to 2 bases, leaving 15 bases not matched to a gene. Germline V CDR1 and CDR2: SEHNR, FQNEAQ (reference sequence). There are 17 residues in the CDR3. The CDR3 is CASSEHAPGQRTYEQYF. The CDR3, as DNA: TGTGCCAGCAGCGAGCACGCGCCGGGACAGAGAACCTACGAGCAGTACTTC.

The gene calls are TRBV7-2 and TRBJ2-2, with TRBD2 as a possible D gene (6 bases). This CDR3 spans 15 amino acids. Germline V lookup: CDR1 SGHTA, CDR2 FQGNSA. Trimming cost V 5 bases and J 6 bases, with 16 bases left between them. CDR3 sequence: CASSPEGLSSGELFF. The CDR3 DNA reads as TGTGCCAGCAGCCCCGAGGGACTGAGCTCCGGGGAGCTGTTTTTT.

V is TRBV7-9 and J is TRBJ2-3; maybe TRBD2 (6 bases). CDR3 length equals 18 residues. Deletions cut 2 bases from V and 2 bases from J, with 20 bases between. Germline V CDR1 and CDR2: SEHNR, FQNEAQ (reference sequence). Here the CDR3 DNA reads TGTGCCAGCAGCTTAACTAGGGGACGGGGGACGCACACAGATACGCAGTATTTT. The encoded protein is CASSLTRGRGTHTDTQYF.

A word on this clone: This CDR3 is also generated by other DNA sequences in the sample. The chain employs TRBV7-2 and TRBJ1-6; unclear D gene. V was cut by 2 bases and J by 7 bases, with 18 bases left in between. The germline gives CDR1 SGHTA, CDR2 FQGNSA. This CDR3 spans 17 amino acids. CDR3 in amino acids: CASSLMNGQSSNSPLHF. The CDR3 region has the DNA TGTGCCAGCAGCTTAATGAATGGGCAGTCGAGCAATTCACCCCTCCACTTT.

This clone has only a few counts. V gene TRBV28 combines with J gene TRBJ1-2, with 8 bases identical to TRBD1. V trimming: 8 bases; J trimming: 1 base; junction bases outside the gene matches: 6. The CDR3 runs to 14 residues. Germline V lookup: CDR1 MDHEN, CDR2 SYDVKM. The CDR3 nucleotides are TGTGCCAGCTGCTTGACAGGGGTTAACTATGGCTACACCTTC. The encoded protein is CASCLTGVNYGYTF.

This clone came up a few times. This CDR3 is CASSLVSTSGETQYF. The CDR3 nucleotides are TGTGCCAGCAGCTTGGTTTCGACTAGCGGCGAGACCCAGTACTTC. The V and J genes are TRBV5-4 and TRBJ2-5; the match to TRBD2 covers 9 bases. The CDR3 consists of 15 residues. The germline V gene has CDR1 SGHNT and CDR2 YYREEE (reference sequence). V shed 0 bases and J 5 bases; nucleotides not matched to a gene: 5.

The genes are TRBV6-5 and TRBJ2-1; 7 nucleotides agree with TRBD1. The CDR3 is 15 residues long. Germline-derived CDR1 and CDR2 are MNHEY and SVGAGI. Losses at the gene ends were 9 bases for V and 0 bases for J; bases not matched to a gene: 8. As DNA, the CDR3 is TGTGCCAGTAAGGGGGACAGCCTCTCCTACAATGAGCAGTTCTTC. This translates into CASKGDSLSYNEQFF.

The rearrangement links TRBV19 to TRBJ1-5, with D possibly being TRBD1 (5 bases). The germline V and J ends were trimmed by 5 bases and 7 bases, with 21 bases remaining between them. The CDR3 length is 16 residues. CDR1 is LNHDA, CDR2 SQIVND, per germline (reference sequence). CDR3 sequence: CASSPEAGSSWQPQHF. Written as DNA, the CDR3 is TGTGCCAGTAGTCCGGAAGCAGGGTCCTCTTGGCAGCCCCAGCATTTT.

The chain links TRBV12-5 to TRBJ2-2; possible D gene TRBD1, 5 bases. Between the trimmed V and J ends, which lost 8 bases and 6 bases, there was a span of 13 bases. This CDR3 contains 13 residues. Germline V CDR1 and CDR2: LGHNT, FRNRAP. The CDR3 loop is CASWAGFPGELFF. CDR3 DNA sequence: TGTGCTAGTTGGGCAGGGTTCCCCGGGGAGCTGTTTTTT.

The genes are TRBV9 and TRBJ1-2; TRBD1 matches 9 bases. The CDR3 runs to 15 residues. Unmatched junction bases numbered 11, after V lost 4 bases and J lost 7 bases. Germline V gene sequence: CDR1 SGDLS, CDR2 YYNGEE. The DNA for the CDR3 is TGTGCCAGCAGCTTCCGGACAGGGGCGGGAGGTGGCTACACCTTC. Its protein product is CASSFRTGAGGGYTF.

V and J are TRBV7-9 and TRBJ2-7; the match to TRBD2 covers 7 bases. Per germline, CDR1 SEHNR and CDR2 FQNEAQ (reference sequence). The CDR3 runs to 17 residues. The trim removed 7 bases at V and 1 base at J, leaving 16 bases unmatched. CDR3: CASTRGGPSGPSYEQYF. As DNA, the CDR3 is TGTGCCAGCACGAGGGGCGGCCCTAGCGGACCATCCTACGAGCAGTACTTC.

V is TRBV27 and J is TRBJ1-1; 7 bases are shared with TRBD1. Trimming cost V 5 bases and J 5 bases; bases outside gene matches: 8. CDR3 length: 14 residues. Germline loops: CDR1 MNHEY, CDR2 SMNVEV (reference sequence). The CDR3 reads CASSHEGGTTEAFF. In nucleotides, the CDR3 is TGTGCCAGCAGTCACGAAGGGGGCACGACTGAAGCTTTCTTT.

The chain has TRBV28 and TRBJ1-1; D remains unclear. V was cut by 3 bases and J by 1 base, with 12 bases left in between. This CDR3 is built from 15 residues. Germline values: CDR1 MDHEN, CDR2 SYDVKM. CDR3 in amino acids: CASSFSPAGNTEAFF. CDR3 sequence (DNA): TGTGCCAGCAGTTTCTCCCCGGCGGGGAACACTGAAGCTTTCTTT. The full variable domain, rest sourced from reference TRBV28 and TRBJ1-1, is DVKVTQSSRYLVKRTGEKVFLECVQDMDHENMFWYRQDPGLGLRLIYFSYDVKMKEKGDIPEGYSVSREKKERFSLILESASTNQTSMYLCASSFSPAGNTEAFFGQGTRLTVV.

This chain joins TRBV6-5 and TRBJ2-1, with D possibly TRBD2 on 5 matching bases. CDR1 MNHEY and CDR2 SVGAGI come from the germline V gene. Trimming removed 0 bases from V and 6 bases from J, with 15 bases in between. The CDR3 is 16 amino acids. CDR3 sequence (DNA): TGTGCCAGCAGTTACTCGAGACTAACGGCATCCAATGAGCAGTTCTTC. Protein sequence: CASSYSRLTASNEQFF.

J is TRBJ2-7 and V is TRBV5-1; TRBD1 matches 9 bases. The CDR3 totals 14 residues. From germline, CDR1 is SGHRS and CDR2 YFSETQ. Germline trimming cut 6 bases from V and 5 bases from J; bases unmatched to any gene: 9. The CDR3 DNA is TGCGCCAGCACCCCGGGACAGGGAATTGACGAGCAGTACTTC. This encodes CASTPGQGIDEQYF.

The rearrangement links TRBV10-3 to TRBJ2-3, with D unclear. The CDR3 covers 13 residues. V lost 0 bases to trimming and J lost 6 bases, with 7 bases between them. Looked up from germline, CDR1 is ENHRY and CDR2 is SYGVKD. This CDR3 is CAISESSVDTQYF. The DNA of the CDR3 is TGTGCCATCAGTGAGTCGTCGGTCGATACGCAGTATTTT.

This sequence joins TRBV6-5 and TRBJ1-2; D gene uncertain. Trimming stripped 7 bases from V and 2 bases from J, with 17 bases between. The CDR3 length is 15 residues. The V gene's germline CDR1 is MNHEY and CDR2 SVGAGI. DNA for the CDR3: TGTGCCAGCACCTCGTCATGGGGAGAGAACTATGGCTACACCTTC. Translation: CASTSSWGENYGYTF.

CDR3 nucleotide sequence: TGCGCCAGCAGTACCGGGAGTTTCGACGAGCAGTACTTC. This codes for CASSTGSFDEQYF. The chain is built from TRBV5-1 and TRBJ2-7; TRBD2 is a possible D gene (6 bases). The CDR3 is 13 amino acids. V dropped 5 bases and J dropped 5 bases, with 14 bases sitting between them. Germline V gene data show CDR1 as SGHRS and CDR2 as YFSETQ.

The CDR3, as DNA: TGTGCCAGCAGCTTGGGACTAGCCGCCGAGACCCAGTACTTC. As protein: CASSLGLAAETQYF. The rearrangement joins TRBV7-9 to TRBJ2-5; 9 bases are shared with TRBD2. Looked up from germline, CDR1 is SEHNR and CDR2 is FQNEAQ (reference sequence). The V segment lost 3 bases and the J segment 5 bases; nucleotides outside the gene matches: 4. The CDR3 has 14 amino acids.

The chain links TRBV6-5 to TRBJ2-7; D gene uncertain. CDR1 and CDR2 from the germline V gene are MNHEY and SVGAGI. V dropped 0 bases and J dropped 2 bases, with 11 bases sitting between them. The CDR3 contains 15 residues. CDR3 region: CASSYSSSVTYEQYF. DNA of the CDR3: TGTGCCAGCAGTTACTCGAGTTCCGTTACCTACGAGCAGTACTTC.

This chain connects TRBV5-1 to TRBJ1-2, with 9 bases fitting TRBD1. The CDR3 is made up of 13 amino acids. V shed 5 bases, J shed 3 bases, and the junction held 2 bases outside the gene matches. Looked up from germline, CDR1 is SGHRS and CDR2 is YFSETQ. The CDR3 DNA reads as TGCGCCAGCAGTACAGGGGGCGACTATGGCTACACCTTC. It is translated as CASSTGGDYGYTF.

The chain joins TRBV4-1 to TRBJ2-2; D is perhaps TRBD1 (6 bases). This CDR3 has 16 amino acids. Trimming removed 1 base at V and 0 bases at J, with 9 bases between. Germline V CDR1 and CDR2: MGHRA, YSYEKL. The CDR3 spells CASSQVGTSNTGELFF. In nucleotides, the CDR3 is TGCGCCAGCAGCCAAGTTGGGACATCGAACACCGGGGAGCTGTTTTTT.

The CDR3 DNA follows: TGTGCCAGCAGTGGCCTTGTTGGCTCTCAAGGCTACACCTTC. This translates into CASSGLVGSQGYTF. J is TRBJ1-2 and V is TRBV25-1; D is ambiguous. Trimming took 4 bases from V and 8 from J, leaving 17 bases between them. The CDR3 totals 14 residues. Germline V gene sequence: CDR1 MGHDK, CDR2 SYGVNS.

This sequence joins TRBV9 and TRBJ2-3; D call uncertain. The CDR3 consists of 15 residues. The V and J ends lost 0 bases and 2 bases respectively, with 10 bases between them. Germline loops: CDR1 SGDLS, CDR2 YYNGEE. The CDR3 region has the DNA TGTGCCAGCAGCGTAGTTGACACACACACAGATACGCAGTATTTT. Translated, it gives CASSVVDTHTDTQYF.

The chain joins TRBV19 to TRBJ2-1; maybe TRBD2 (6 bases). CDR3 length: 11 amino acids. CDR1 is LNHDA and CDR2 is SQIVND in the germline V gene (reference sequence). V lost 10 bases, J lost 15 bases, and 19 bases lay in between. CDR3 region: CAICPTRGRFF. The CDR3 coding sequence is TGTGCCATATGCCCGACTAGGGGTCGGTTCTTC. Based on the CDR3 plus reference TRBV19 and TRBJ2-1, the full variable domain is DGGITQSPKYLFRKEGQNVTLSCEQNLNHDAMYWYRQDPGQGLRLIYYSQIVNDFQKGDIAEGYSVSREKKESFPLTVTSAQKNPTAFYLCAICPTRGRFFGPGTRLTVL.

This chain connects TRBV6-5 to TRBJ1-2, with 8 bases that match TRBD1. The germline CDR1 and CDR2 sequences are MNHEY and SVGAGI. V trimming: 6 bases; J trimming: 2 bases; junction bases outside the gene matches: 5. The CDR3 has 14 amino acids. The CDR3 DNA is TGTGCCAGCAGCCGGGGACAGGACAACTATGGCTACACCTTC. It codes for CASSRGQDNYGYTF.

The gene calls are TRBV27 and TRBJ2-7, with a tentative D call TRBD1 (6 bases). Germline V CDR1 and CDR2: MNHEY, SMNVEV (reference sequence). The CDR3 spans 14 residues. Between the trimmed V and J ends, which lost 6 bases and 3 bases, there was a span of 15 bases. The CDR3 DNA sequence: TGTGCCAGCAGCCACGGGACATCAAACTACGAGCAGTACTTC. It translates to CASSHGTSNYEQYF.

CDR3 amino acids: CASSLGRSGNQPQHF. CDR3 DNA sequence: TGTGCCAGTAGTTTGGGCCGGTCTGGCAATCAGCCCCAGCATTTT. This rearrangement joins TRBV19 to TRBJ1-5, with D unresolved. Germline values: CDR1 LNHDA, CDR2 SQIVND (reference sequence). Trimming cost V 5 bases and J 2 bases, with 13 bases left between them. The CDR3 is made up of 15 amino acids.